The 28 T cell receptor beta chains below were found in one sample sequenced in a study of vaccination effects on CD4 cells after COVID-19. Antigens of these TCRs are unknown. TCRdb's table, derived via immunoSEQ multiplex PCR, lists solely in-frame clones and lacks some. The table records about 73,000 clones, 60% to 75% of them present only once. Pools of viral peptides were used by the ViraFEST assay to expand antigen-specific CD4+ T cells ahead of sequencing. Cells that had been cultured for roughly eleven days were the source of isolated CD4+ T cells. Prior SARS-CoV-2 infection was absent in the vaccine recipients, as shown by negative nucleocapsid antibodies. Sequencing was performed on CD4+ T cells from PBMCs cultured with HCoV-NL63 spike peptides, taken before COVID-19 vaccination. The origin of the receptors is a human donor who received a COVID-19 vaccine.

Only a few counts were recorded for this clone. The CDR3, as DNA: TGTGCCAGCTCACCAGAGGTGGTTAGCAATCAGCCCCAGCATTTT. Its protein is CASSPEVVSNQPQHF. This chain connects TRBV18 to TRBJ1-5; D gene unclear. This CDR3 has 15 amino acids. Germline CDR1 KGHSH, CDR2 LQKENI. V lost 2 bases to trimming and J lost 0 bases, with 8 bases between them. The whole variable domain, filled in from reference TRBV18 and TRBJ1-5, reads NAGVMQNPRHLVRRRGQEARLRCSPMKGHSHVYWYRQLPEEGLKFMVYLQKENIIDESGMPKERFSAEFPKEGPSILRIQQVVRGDSAAYFCASSPEVVSNQPQHFGDGTRLSIL.

The rearrangement uses TRBV2 and TRBJ1-6; 7 bases fit TRBD1. CDR1 SNHLY and CDR2 FYNNEI come from the germline V gene. Trimming at V came to 3 bases and at J to 8 bases, leaving 10 bases not matched to a gene. The CDR3 consists of 16 residues. The CDR3 loop reads CASSERRGRTYSPLHF. DNA of the CDR3: TGTGCCAGCAGTGAGAGAAGGGGGCGCACCTATTCACCCCTCCACTTT.

The chain employs TRBV27 and TRBJ2-3, with a weak D call TRBD1 (6 bases). Germline V gene data show CDR1 as MNHEY and CDR2 as SMNVEV (reference sequence). V was clipped by 6 bases and J by 2 bases, with 9 bases between them. This CDR3 spans 13 amino acids. The CDR3 sequence is CASSRTVTDTQYF. The CDR3 bases are TGTGCCAGCAGCCGGACAGTCACAGATACGCAGTATTTT.

This clone was found a few times. The V gene is TRBV2, the J gene TRBJ1-5, with 9 bases identical to TRBD1. The germline V gene encodes CDR1 SNHLY and CDR2 FYNNEI. The CDR3 spans 13 residues. Germline trimming cut 6 bases from V and 6 bases from J; bases unmatched to any gene: 3. CDR3 bases: TGTGCCAGCAGACAGGGGGCGAGTCAGCCCCAGCATTTT. Its protein is CASRQGASQPQHF.

The chain carries TRBV6-1 and TRBJ1-3, with 8 bases fitting TRBD1. In germline, CDR1 is MNHNS, CDR2 SASEGT. Trimming cost V 8 bases and J 0 bases; bases outside gene matches: 3. The CDR3 has 14 residues. DNA of the CDR3: TGTGCCAGCCTGACAGGGGTCTCTGGAAACACCATATATTTT. Residues: CASLTGVSGNTIYF.

This clone was recorded a few times. V gene TRBV19 combines with J gene TRBJ1-2, with D uncertain. The germline V and J ends were trimmed by 5 bases and 0 bases, with 10 bases remaining between them. Germline lookup yields CDR1 LNHDA and CDR2 SQIVND (reference sequence). CDR3 length: 14 amino acids. The CDR3 DNA follows: TGTGCCAGTAGTCTCAAGACACCTAACTATGGCTACACCTTC. This encodes CASSLKTPNYGYTF. The full variable domain, in which reference TRBV19 and TRBJ1-2 provide the parts outside the CDR3, is DGGITQSPKYLFRKEGQNVTLSCEQNLNHDAMYWYRQDPGQGLRLIYYSQIVNDFQKGDIAEGYSVSREKKESFPLTVTSAQKNPTAFYLCASSLKTPNYGYTFGSGTRLTVV.

The J gene is TRBJ1-2, the V gene TRBV21-1; the DNA was not used to check the table's D call, TRBD1. TRBV21-1 is tagged as a pseudogene. This CDR3 has 16 residues. The CDR3: CASSLPPGQGISGYTF. Here the CDR3 DNA reads TGTGCCAGCAGCTTACCACCGGGACAGGGGATCAGTGGCTACACCTTC.

This chain joins TRBV15 and TRBJ1-4; D is undetermined. With 1 base removed from V and 12 bases from J, the gap between germline ends came to 9 bases. This CDR3 comprises 12 residues. Germline values: CDR1 LNHNV, CDR2 YYDKDF (reference sequence). CDR3 sequence: CATSRGPGELFF. CDR3 DNA sequence: TGTGCCACCAGCAGAGGTCCTGGGGAACTGTTTTTT.

The chain carries TRBV27 and TRBJ1-2, with a weak D call TRBD1 (6 bases). V gave up 3 bases and J gave up 6 bases, with 8 bases separating them. Germline V gives CDR1 MNHEY, CDR2 SMNVEV (reference sequence). This CDR3 is 12 amino acids long. The CDR3 is CASSFRGDGYTF. As DNA, the CDR3 is TGTGCCAGCAGTTTTAGGGGGGATGGCTACACCTTC.

This clone was counted a single time. The rearrangement links TRBV7-2 to TRBJ2-5; TRBD1 matches 7 bases. V lost 1 base, J lost 2 bases, and 10 bases stayed unmatched. CDR3 length: 17 amino acids. The germline V gene has CDR1 SGHTA and CDR2 FQGNSA. For the CDR3, the DNA is TGTGCCAGCAGCTTAGGTCCGGCAGGGGGTGAACAAGAGACCCAGTACTTC. Protein sequence: CASSLGPAGGEQETQYF.

CDR3 sequence: CASSFDGQETQYF. CDR3 bases: TGTGCCAGCAGTTTTGACGGGCAAGAGACCCAGTACTTC. V and J are TRBV12-3 or TRBV12-4 and TRBJ2-5; D is unresolved. V dropped 3 bases and J dropped 2 bases, with 7 bases sitting between them. The CDR3 contains 13 residues.

The V and J genes are TRBV2 and TRBJ1-5; 11 nucleotides agree with TRBD1. Looked up from germline, CDR1 is SNHLY and CDR2 is FYNNEI. V lost 7 bases, J lost 3 bases, and 8 bases stayed unmatched. The CDR3 covers 16 residues. The CDR3 nucleotides read TGTGCCAGCACCGTAGGGGACAGGGGGAACAATCAGCCCCAGCATTTT. The encoded protein is CASTVGDRGNNQPQHF. Using reference TRBV2 and TRBJ1-5 for the parts outside the CDR3, the full variable domain is EPEVTQTPSHQVTQMGQEVILRCVPISNHLYFYWYRQILGQKVEFLVSFYNNEISEKSEIFDDQFSVERPDGSNFTLKIRSTKLEDSAMYFCASTVGDRGNNQPQHFGDGTRLSIL.

This clone was found a few times. The genes are TRBV4-3 and TRBJ1-4; 10 bases line up with TRBD1. CDR1 and CDR2 from the germline V gene are LGHNA and YSLEER. V was clipped by 1 base and J by 8 bases; unmatched bases: 7. The length of the CDR3 is 16 residues. CDR3 coding DNA: TGCGCCAGCAGCCAAGCCGAGACAGGGGGCAACGAAAAACTGTTTTTT. Protein product: CASSQAETGGNEKLFF.

This sequence joins TRBV28 and TRBJ1-2, with D possibly matching TRBD1 (5 bases). This CDR3 comprises 15 residues. CDR1 is MDHEN and CDR2 is SYDVKM in the germline V gene. V lost 4 bases and J lost 6, with 18 bases in between. The CDR3 region is CASSSGHQDYNGYTF. The CDR3 DNA sequence: TGTGCCAGCAGTTCCGGACATCAAGACTATAATGGCTACACCTTC.

The chain recombines TRBV4-1 with TRBJ2-5; 7 bases match TRBD2. With 1 base clipped from V and 7 bases from J, the junction kept 6 bases outside the gene matches. CDR1 and CDR2 from the germline V gene are MGHRA and YSYEKL. CDR3 length: 14 residues. CDR3 nucleotides: TGCGCCAGCAGCCAAGGGGGGGGATCGGGGACCCAGTACTTC. Its translation is CASSQGGGSGTQYF.

This chain connects TRBV21-1 to TRBJ2-1; the D call in the table, TRBD1, was not verified against the DNA. TRBV21-1 is listed as a pseudogene. The CDR3 is made up of 18 amino acids. The CDR3 protein is CASSKLGATALPYNEQFF. The CDR3 DNA is TGTGCCAGCAGCAAATTAGGGGCGACCGCCCTACCTTACAATGAGCAGTTCTTC.

This chain connects TRBV6-5 to TRBJ1-1; D gene uncertain. CDR3 length: 16 amino acids. Germline V gene lookup returns CDR1 MNHEY and CDR2 SVGAGI. Trimming took 4 bases from V and 0 from J, leaving 15 bases between them. This chain's CDR3 is CASSSDQSRMNTEAFF. The DNA of the CDR3 is TGTGCCAGCAGTTCCGACCAGAGTCGGATGAACACTGAAGCTTTCTTT.

In DNA, the CDR3 is TGTGCCAGCAGCCACGTCCCGGGACAGGGTTATCAGCCCCAGCATTTT. Amino acids: CASSHVPGQGYQPQHF. This sequence joins TRBV5-5 and TRBJ1-5; 9 bases line up with TRBD1. CDR1 SGHKS and CDR2 YYEKEE come from the germline V gene (reference sequence). V dropped 4 bases and J dropped 5; count of bases not matched to a gene: 10. The CDR3 sequence is 16 residues long.

The chain combines TRBV6-5 with TRBJ2-7; 9 bases map to TRBD1. CDR1 is MNHEY, CDR2 SVGAGI, per germline. Trimming took 5 bases from V and 2 from J; bases not matched to a gene: 7. The length of the CDR3 is 15 residues. This chain's CDR3 is CASSRQGDPTYEQYV. Written as DNA, the CDR3 is TGTGCCAGCAGTCGACAGGGGGACCCTACCTACGAGCAGTACGTC.

The rearrangement joins TRBV2 to TRBJ1-5; D gene unclear. Trimming stripped 5 bases from V and 0 bases from J, with 8 bases between. Per the germline V gene, CDR1 is SNHLY and CDR2 is FYNNEI. This CDR3 spans 14 amino acids. The CDR3 coding sequence is TGTGCCAGCAGTCCAGGTCTTAGCAATCAGCCCCAGCATTTT. The encoded protein is CASSPGLSNQPQHF. Filled out from reference TRBV2 and TRBJ1-5, the complete variable domain reads EPEVTQTPSHQVTQMGQEVILRCVPISNHLYFYWYRQILGQKVEFLVSFYNNEISEKSEIFDDQFSVERPDGSNFTLKIRSTKLEDSAMYFCASSPGLSNQPQHFGDGTRLSIL.

The gene calls are TRBV5-4 and TRBJ2-1; D is possibly TRBD1 (5 bases). Germline V gives CDR1 SGHNT, CDR2 YYREEE (reference sequence). The CDR3 length is 14 residues. Trimming removed 4 bases at V and 3 bases at J, with 11 bases between. CDR3 DNA sequence: TGTGCCAGCAGCCAGGGAATAGACTACAATGAGCAGTTCTTC. It codes for CASSQGIDYNEQFF.

The chain has TRBV6-4 and TRBJ1-4, with D uncertain. Germline CDR1 and CDR2: MRHNA and SNTAGT. The V end lost 2 bases, the J end lost 8 bases, and 15 bases lay between the germline ends. There are 15 residues in the CDR3. In nucleotides, the CDR3 is TGTGCCAGCAGTGACGCCGAACAGTCCCACGAAAAACTGTTTTTT. As protein: CASSDAEQSHEKLFF.

This CDR3 is CASSVDPRGGDTQYF. DNA of the CDR3: TGTGCCAGCAGCGTTGATCCGAGGGGCGGGGATACGCAGTATTTT. V and J are TRBV9 and TRBJ2-3, with D possibly being TRBD1 or TRBD2 (5 bases each). The CDR3 totals 15 residues. The V gene lost 2 bases and the J gene lost 6 bases, with 16 bases spanning the gap. From germline, CDR1 is SGDLS and CDR2 YYNGEE.

J is TRBJ1-5 and V is TRBV19; TRBD1 matches at 11 bases. Losses at the gene ends were 5 bases for V and 6 bases for J; bases not matched to a gene: 6. The CDR3 extends over 15 amino acids. Germline values: CDR1 LNHDA, CDR2 SQIVND (reference sequence). This CDR3 is CASSPRTGGGQPQHF. CDR3 bases: TGTGCCAGTAGTCCCCGGACAGGGGGCGGTCAGCCCCAGCATTTT.

This sequence joins TRBV6-2 or TRBV6-3 and TRBJ1-4, with D hard to call. The V end was cut by 6 bases, the J end by 6 bases, with 14 bases between. The CDR3 sequence is 14 residues long. The germline V gene has CDR1 MNHEY and CDR2 SVGEGT. The CDR3 coding sequence is TGTGCCAGCAGCCGCGGAACGGACTATGAAAAACTGTTTTTT. Protein product: CASSRGTDYEKLFF.

V and J are TRBV12-3 or TRBV12-4 and TRBJ1-4; perhaps TRBD1 as D (5 bases). The CDR3 totals 13 residues. The V gene lost 3 bases and the J gene lost 8 bases, with 10 bases spanning the gap. The chain's CDR3 is CASSLGTREKLFF. In nucleotides, the CDR3 is TGTGCCAGCAGTTTGGGGACGAGGGAAAAACTGTTTTTT.

The J gene is TRBJ1-3, the V gene TRBV30; maybe TRBD1 (5 bases). The germline CDR1 and CDR2 sequences are GTSNPN and SVGIG (reference sequence). Trimming shortened V by 1 base and J by 4 bases, and 8 bases separated the two germline ends. The CDR3 covers 13 residues. Written as DNA, the CDR3 is TGTGCCTGGAGTGGGGGCGCCGGAAACACCATATATTTT. Protein sequence: CAWSGGAGNTIYF.

The gene calls are TRBV7-3 and TRBJ2-1; a weak D match, TRBD1 (6 bases). The V end lost 5 bases, the J end lost 3 bases, and 11 bases lay between the germline ends. This CDR3 is built from 14 residues. CDR1 and CDR2 from the germline V gene are SGHTA and FQGTGA. The CDR3 nucleotides are TGTGCCAGCAGCCGCGGACAGAACTACAATGAGCAGTTCTTC. It translates to CASSRGQNYNEQFF. Complete variable domain (other parts from reference TRBV7-3 and TRBJ2-1): GAGVSQTPSNKVTEKGKYVELRCDPISGHTALYWYRQSLGQGPEFLIYFQGTGAADDSGLPNDRFFAVRPEGSVSTLKIQRTERGDSAVYLCASSRGQNYNEQFFGPGTRLTVL.